Below are 6 T cell receptor beta chains sequenced from a single sample in a study of chemoradiotherapy in HPV16-positive cancers. Sequencing was performed with immunoSEQ multiplex PCR; in TCRdb, only in-frame clones are kept and a portion is missing. The sample lists 13,000 or so clones, 88% occurring once. The specimen was blood, collected from a patient who underwent chemoradiotherapy. Receptors were obtained from a human donor with HPV-associated anogenital cancer.

This chain joins TRBV30 and TRBJ1-6; D is undetermined. Germline V CDR1 and CDR2: GTSNPN, SVGIG (reference sequence). V was cut by 7 bases and J by 7 bases, with 14 bases left in between. The CDR3 extends over 13 amino acids. The CDR3 here is CASDGVRNSPLHF. CDR3 DNA: TGTGCCTCGGATGGGGTTCGGAATTCACCCCTCCACTTT.

The rearrangement uses TRBV19 and TRBJ1-5; no firm D call. There are 15 residues in the CDR3. Deletions cut 5 bases from V and 2 bases from J, with 13 bases between. Germline values: CDR1 LNHDA, CDR2 SQIVND (reference sequence). The CDR3 region is CASSVNSLGNQPQHF. CDR3 coding DNA: TGTGCCAGTAGTGTCAATTCCCTTGGCAATCAGCCCCAGCATTTT.

The V call is TRBV27, the J call TRBJ1-1, with D uncertain. V lost 3 bases, J lost 1 base, and 9 bases lay in between. Germline V CDR1 and CDR2: MNHEY, SMNVEV (reference sequence). The CDR3 consists of 14 residues. CDR3 coding DNA: TGTGCCAGCAGTTTTTTGCAGGAGAACACTGAAGCTTTCTTT. Translation: CASSFLQENTEAFF.

Only one count was recorded for this clone. The J gene is TRBJ1-3, the V gene TRBV5-6; D gene ambiguous. V lost 0 bases, J lost 3 bases, and 13 bases lay in between. CDR3 length: 16 residues. Germline CDR1 and CDR2: SGHDT and YYEEEE. The DNA for the CDR3 is TGTGCCAGCAGCTTGGAAGGCCAGCAACTTGGAAACACCATATATTTT. Translation: CASSLEGQQLGNTIYF. Using reference TRBV5-6 and TRBJ1-3 for the parts outside the CDR3, the full variable domain is DAGVTQSPTHLIKTRGQQVTLRCSPKSGHDTVSWYQQALGQGPQFIFQYYEEEERQRGNFPDRFSGHQFPNYSSELNVNALLLGDSALYLCASSLEGQQLGNTIYFGEGSWLTVV.

The chain uses TRBV5-1 and TRBJ1-1; 7 bases are a match to TRBD1. Germline V gene data show CDR1 as SGHRS and CDR2 as YFSETQ. The CDR3 is 13 residues long. V shed 4 bases, J shed 1 base, and the junction held 1 base outside the gene matches. The CDR3 sequence is CASSRTGNTEAFF. The CDR3 DNA sequence: TGCGCCAGCAGCCGGACAGGGAACACTGAAGCTTTCTTT.

The chain recombines TRBV29-1 with TRBJ2-4; no reliable D call. Trimming stripped 4 bases from V and 3 bases from J, with 7 bases between. The germline V gene has CDR1 SQVTM and CDR2 ANQGSEA. The CDR3 has 12 amino acids. The CDR3 reads CSVAGYKNIQYF. The CDR3 nucleotides are TGCAGCGTTGCTGGGTACAAAAACATTCAGTACTTC.